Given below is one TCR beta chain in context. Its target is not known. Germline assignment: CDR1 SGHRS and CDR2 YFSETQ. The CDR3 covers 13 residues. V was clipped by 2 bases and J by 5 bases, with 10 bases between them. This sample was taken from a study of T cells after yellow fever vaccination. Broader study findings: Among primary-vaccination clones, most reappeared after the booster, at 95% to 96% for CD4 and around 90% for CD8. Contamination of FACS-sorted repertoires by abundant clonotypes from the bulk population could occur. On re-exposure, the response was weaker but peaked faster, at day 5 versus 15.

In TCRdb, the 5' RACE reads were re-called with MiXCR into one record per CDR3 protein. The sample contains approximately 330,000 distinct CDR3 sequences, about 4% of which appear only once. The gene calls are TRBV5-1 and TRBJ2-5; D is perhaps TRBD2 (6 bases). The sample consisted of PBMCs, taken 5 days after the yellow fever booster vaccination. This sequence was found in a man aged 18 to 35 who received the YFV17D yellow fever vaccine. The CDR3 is CASSLPGDETQYF. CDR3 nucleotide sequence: TGCGCCAGCAGCTTACCGGGGGACGAGACCCAGTACTTC.